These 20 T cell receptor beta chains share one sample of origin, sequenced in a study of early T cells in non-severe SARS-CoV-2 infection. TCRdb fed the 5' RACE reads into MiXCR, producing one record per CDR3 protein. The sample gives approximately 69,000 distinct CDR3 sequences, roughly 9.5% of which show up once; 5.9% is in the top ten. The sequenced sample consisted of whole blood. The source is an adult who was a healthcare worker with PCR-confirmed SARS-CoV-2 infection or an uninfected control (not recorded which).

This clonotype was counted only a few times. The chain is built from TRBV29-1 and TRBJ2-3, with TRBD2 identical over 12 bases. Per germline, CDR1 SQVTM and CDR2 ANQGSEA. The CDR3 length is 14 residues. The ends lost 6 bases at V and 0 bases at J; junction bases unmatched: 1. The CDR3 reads CSVGTSGSTDTQYF. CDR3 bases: TGCAGCGTCGGGACTAGCGGGAGCACAGATACGCAGTATTTT.

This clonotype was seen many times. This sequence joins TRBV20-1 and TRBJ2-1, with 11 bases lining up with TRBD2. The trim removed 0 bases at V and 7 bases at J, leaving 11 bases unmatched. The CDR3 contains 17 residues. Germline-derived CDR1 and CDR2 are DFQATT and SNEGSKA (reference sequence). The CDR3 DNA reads TGCAGTGCTAGAGAGAGGGGTAGGGGACTAGCGGTAAATGAGCAGTTCTTC. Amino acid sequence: CSARERGRGLAVNEQFF.

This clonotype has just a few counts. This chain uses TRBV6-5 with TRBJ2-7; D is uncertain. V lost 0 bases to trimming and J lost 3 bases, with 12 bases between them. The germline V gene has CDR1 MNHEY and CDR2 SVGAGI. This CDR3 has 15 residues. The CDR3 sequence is CASSYSIQVDYEQYF. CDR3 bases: TGTGCCAGCAGTTACTCGATTCAGGTTGACTACGAGCAGTACTTC.

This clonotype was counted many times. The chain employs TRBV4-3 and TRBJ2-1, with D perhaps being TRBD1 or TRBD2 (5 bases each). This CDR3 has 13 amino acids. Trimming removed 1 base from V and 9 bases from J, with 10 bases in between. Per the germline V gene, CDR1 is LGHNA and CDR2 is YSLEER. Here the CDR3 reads CASSQGWGTEQFF. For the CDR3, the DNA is TGCGCCAGCAGCCAAGGCTGGGGGACTGAGCAGTTCTTC.

In DNA form, the CDR3 reads TGTGCCAGCAGCCCTCGGCACAGCTCCTACGAGCAGTACTTC. Translating gives CASSPRHSSYEQYF. The V gene is TRBV5-4, the J gene TRBJ2-7; D not resolved. V dropped 4 bases and J dropped 0 bases, with 11 bases sitting between them. This CDR3 has 14 residues. CDR1 is SGHNT, CDR2 YYREEE, per germline (reference sequence).

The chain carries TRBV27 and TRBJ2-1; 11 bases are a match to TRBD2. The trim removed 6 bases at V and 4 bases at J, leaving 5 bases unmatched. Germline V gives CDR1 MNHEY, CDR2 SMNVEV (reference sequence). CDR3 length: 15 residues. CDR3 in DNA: TGTGCCAGCAGAACCGGGACTAGCGGTTACAATGAGCAGTTCTTC. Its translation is CASRTGTSGYNEQFF.

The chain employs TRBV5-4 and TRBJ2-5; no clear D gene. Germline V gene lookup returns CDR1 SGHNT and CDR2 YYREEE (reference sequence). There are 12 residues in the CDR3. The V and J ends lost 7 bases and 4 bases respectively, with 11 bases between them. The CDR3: CASGRASETQYF. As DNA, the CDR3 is TGTGCCAGCGGTAGGGCCTCAGAGACCCAGTACTTC.

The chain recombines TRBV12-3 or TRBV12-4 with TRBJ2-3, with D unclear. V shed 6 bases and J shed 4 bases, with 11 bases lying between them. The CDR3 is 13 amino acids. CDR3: CASSLDPPDTQYF. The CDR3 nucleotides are TGTGCCAGCAGCCTCGACCCGCCAGATACGCAGTATTTT.

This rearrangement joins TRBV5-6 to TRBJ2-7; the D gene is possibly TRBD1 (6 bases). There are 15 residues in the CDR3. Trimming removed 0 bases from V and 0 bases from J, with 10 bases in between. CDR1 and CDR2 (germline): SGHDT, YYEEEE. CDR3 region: CASSLAQGISYEQYF. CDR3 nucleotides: TGTGCCAGCAGCTTGGCACAGGGAATCTCCTACGAGCAGTACTTC.

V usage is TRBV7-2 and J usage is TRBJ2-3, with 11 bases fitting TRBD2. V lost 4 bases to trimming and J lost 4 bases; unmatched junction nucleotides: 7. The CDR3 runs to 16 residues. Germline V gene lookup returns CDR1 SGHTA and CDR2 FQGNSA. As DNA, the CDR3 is TGTGCCAGCAGCTATACTAGCGGGAGATTTCCAGATACGCAGTATTTT. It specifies CASSYTSGRFPDTQYF.

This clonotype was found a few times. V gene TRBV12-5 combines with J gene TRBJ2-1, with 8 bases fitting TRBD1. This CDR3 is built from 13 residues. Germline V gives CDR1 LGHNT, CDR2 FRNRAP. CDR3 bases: TGTGCCACATCCCGGGACAGGTCGAATGAGCAGTTCTTC. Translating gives CATSRDRSNEQFF.

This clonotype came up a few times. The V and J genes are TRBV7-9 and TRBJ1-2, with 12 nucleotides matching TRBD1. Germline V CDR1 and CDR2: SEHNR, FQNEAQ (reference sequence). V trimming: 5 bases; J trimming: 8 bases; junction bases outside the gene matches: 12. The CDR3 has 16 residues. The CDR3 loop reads CASSGGTGGDLLGYTF. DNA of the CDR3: TGTGCCAGCAGCGGCGGGACAGGGGGCGATCTATTGGGCTACACCTTC.

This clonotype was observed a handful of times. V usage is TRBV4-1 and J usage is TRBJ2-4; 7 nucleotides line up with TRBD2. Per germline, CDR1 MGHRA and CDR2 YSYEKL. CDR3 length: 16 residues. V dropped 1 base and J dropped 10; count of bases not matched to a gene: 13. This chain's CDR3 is CASSQGRGGLAAIQYF. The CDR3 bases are TGCGCCAGCAGCCAAGGACGAGGCGGGCTAGCGGCGATTCAGTACTTC.

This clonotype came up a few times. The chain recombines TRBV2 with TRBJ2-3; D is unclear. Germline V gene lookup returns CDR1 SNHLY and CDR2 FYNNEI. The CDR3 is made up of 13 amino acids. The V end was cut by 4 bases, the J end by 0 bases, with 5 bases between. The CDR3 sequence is CASSVSSTDTQYF. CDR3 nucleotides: TGTGCCAGCAGTGTTTCCAGCACAGATACGCAGTATTTT.

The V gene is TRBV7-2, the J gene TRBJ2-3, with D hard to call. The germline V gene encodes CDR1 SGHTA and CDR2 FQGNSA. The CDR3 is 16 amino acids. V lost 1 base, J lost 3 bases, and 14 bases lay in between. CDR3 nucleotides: TGTGCCAGCAGCTTAGATAGGTGGGCCGGGACAGATACGCAGTATTTT. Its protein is CASSLDRWAGTDTQYF.

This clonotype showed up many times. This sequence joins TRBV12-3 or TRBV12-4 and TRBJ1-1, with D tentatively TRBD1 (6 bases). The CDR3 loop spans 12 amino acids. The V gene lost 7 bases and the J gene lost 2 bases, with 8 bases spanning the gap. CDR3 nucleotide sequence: TGTGCCAGCAACAGGGTTAACACTGAAGCTTTCTTT. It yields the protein CASNRVNTEAFF.

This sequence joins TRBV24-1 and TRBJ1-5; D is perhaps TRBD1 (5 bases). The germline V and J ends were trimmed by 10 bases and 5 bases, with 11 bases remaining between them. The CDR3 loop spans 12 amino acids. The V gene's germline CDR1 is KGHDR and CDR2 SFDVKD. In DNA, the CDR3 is TGTGCCACGCAGGGAGACGATCAGCCCCAGCATTTT. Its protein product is CATQGDDQPQHF.

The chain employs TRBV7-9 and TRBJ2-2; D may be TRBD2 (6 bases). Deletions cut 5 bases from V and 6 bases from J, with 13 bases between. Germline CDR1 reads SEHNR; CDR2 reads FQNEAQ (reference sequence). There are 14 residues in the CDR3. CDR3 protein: CASSHMEGPGELFF. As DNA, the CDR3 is TGTGCCAGCAGCCATATGGAGGGCCCCGGGGAGCTGTTTTTT.

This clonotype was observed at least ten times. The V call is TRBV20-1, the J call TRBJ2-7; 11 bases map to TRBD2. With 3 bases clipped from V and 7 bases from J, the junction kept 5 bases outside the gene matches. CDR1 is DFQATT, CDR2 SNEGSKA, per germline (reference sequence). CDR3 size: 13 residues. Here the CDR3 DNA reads TGCAGTGCTAGCGCGCTAGCGGGAGGAGAGCAGTACTTC. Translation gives CSASALAGGEQYF.

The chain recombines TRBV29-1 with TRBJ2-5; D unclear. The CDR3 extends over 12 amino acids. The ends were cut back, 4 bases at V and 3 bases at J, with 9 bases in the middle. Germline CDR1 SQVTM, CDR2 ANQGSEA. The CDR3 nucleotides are TGCAGCGTTGTGCCGATCGAAGAGACCCAGTACTTC. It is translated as CSVVPIEETQYF.